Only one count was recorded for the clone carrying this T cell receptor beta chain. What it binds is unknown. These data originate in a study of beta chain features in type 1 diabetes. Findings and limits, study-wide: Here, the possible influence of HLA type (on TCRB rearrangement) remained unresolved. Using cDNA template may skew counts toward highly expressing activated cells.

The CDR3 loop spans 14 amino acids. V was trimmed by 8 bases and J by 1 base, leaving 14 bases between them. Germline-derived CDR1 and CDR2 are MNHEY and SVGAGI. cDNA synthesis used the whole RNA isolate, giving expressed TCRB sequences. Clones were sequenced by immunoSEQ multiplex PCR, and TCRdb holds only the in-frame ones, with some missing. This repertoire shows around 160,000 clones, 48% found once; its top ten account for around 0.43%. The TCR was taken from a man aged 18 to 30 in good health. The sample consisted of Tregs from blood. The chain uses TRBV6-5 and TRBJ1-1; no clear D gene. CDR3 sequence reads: CASWPDLANTEAFF. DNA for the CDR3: TGTGCCAGCTGGCCCGACTTGGCGAACACTGAAGCTTTCTTT.